This passage covers 30 T cell receptor beta chains from one sample sequenced in a study of regulatory T cells in long-lasting Graves disease. Time point indicated: newly diagnosed GD, antithyroid drugs for less than 3 months. PBMCs were the source of the RNA used for TCR sequencing. Construction of the TCR beta libraries employed iRepertoire HTBI primers in conjunction with Arm-PCR of CDR3 regions. TCRdb reprocessed the multiplex PCR reads via MiXCR and lists one record per CDR3 protein. Of 450,000 to 650,000 distinct CDR3 sequences in the sample, 15% to 20% were seen once. The sample also formed part of further work on T cells in Graves' hyperthyroidism and ophthalmopathy.

The material was peripheral blood mononuclear cells (PBMCs), obtained at new diagnosis, from a patient treated with antithyroid drugs. The receptors derive from a woman aged 35-65 years with Graves disease.

There are many counts of this clonotype. The chain is built from TRBV7-3 and TRBJ2-1; 16 positions match TRBD2. Trimming took 2 bases from V and 5 from J; bases not matched to a gene: 9. The CDR3 loop spans 19 amino acids. Germline CDR1 SGHTA, CDR2 FQGTGA. As DNA, the CDR3 is TGTGCCAGCAGCTTATATCCGGGACTAGCGGGGGGGCCGCACAATGAGCAGTTCTTC. This encodes CASSLYPGLAGGPHNEQFF.

This chain joins TRBV27 and TRBJ1-1; D gene uncertain. The CDR3 consists of 14 residues. Germline CDR1 MNHEY, CDR2 SMNVEV (reference sequence). Trimming left V 0 bases short and J 1 base short, with 6 bases between. This chain's CDR3 is CASSLSTWNTEAFF. Here the CDR3 DNA reads TGTGCCAGCAGTTTATCGACATGGAACACTGAAGCTTTCTTT.

The table lists this clonotype with many counts. The chain has TRBV6-1 and TRBJ1-1, with D tentatively TRBD1 (5 bases). The CDR3 covers 14 residues. Trimming took off 6 bases at V and 6 bases at J, with 17 bases between the two ends. Germline CDR1 is MNHNS and CDR2 is SASEGT. CDR3 nucleotide sequence: TGTGCCAGCAGGAGGGACGACGGCTTCGCTGAAGCTTTCTTT. This gives the protein CASRRDDGFAEAFF.

This clonotype was picked up a small number of times. This chain links TRBV15 with TRBJ1-4; unclear D gene. Trimming removed 9 bases at V and 0 bases at J, with 11 bases between. This CDR3 region has 14 residues. Germline V gives CDR1 LNHNV, CDR2 YYDKDF (reference sequence). The chain's CDR3 is CATSYSTTNEKLFF. The DNA of the CDR3 is TGTGCCACATCCTACAGTACAACTAATGAAAAACTGTTTTTT.

This clonotype has only a few counts. V and J are TRBV7-9 and TRBJ1-2; 7 bases are a match to TRBD1. The junction had 19 bases not matched to a gene; V was cut back by 3 bases and J by 3 bases. CDR3 length equals 19 residues. Germline loops: CDR1 SEHNR, CDR2 FQNEAQ (reference sequence). CDR3 loop: CASSFSWGGTEEDHYGYTF. The CDR3 coding sequence is TGTGCCAGCAGCTTCTCCTGGGGAGGGACAGAAGAAGATCACTATGGCTACACCTTC. The full variable domain, in which reference TRBV7-9 and TRBJ1-2 provide the parts outside the CDR3, is DTGVSQNPRHKITKRGQNVTFRCDPISEHNRLYWYRQTLGQGPEFLTYFQNEAQLEKSRLLSDRFSAERPKGSFSTLEIQRTEQGDSAMYLCASSFSWGGTEEDHYGYTFGSGTRLTVV.

This clonotype was seen more than once but under ten times. The CDR3 bases are TGTGCCAGCAGAAGGGGGGGCGCAGGGGGGCCCCGTAATGAAAAACTGTTTTTT. Its protein product is CASRRGGAGGPRNEKLFF. V is TRBV6-1 and J is TRBJ1-4; TRBD1 aligns across 7 bases. The V and J ends lost 6 bases and 4 bases, in that order; junction bases with no gene match: 17. CDR3 size: 18 residues. Germline V gene sequence: CDR1 MNHNS, CDR2 SASEGT.

This clonotype showed up just a few times. CDR3 bases: TGTGCCAGCAGCCAACTGTGGGGGACCTATGGCTACACCTTC. It specifies CASSQLWGTYGYTF. The chain combines TRBV3-1 with TRBJ1-2, with a weak D call TRBD1 (5 bases). Trimming removed 2 bases at V and 4 bases at J, with 11 bases between. From germline, CDR1 is LGHDT and CDR2 YNNKEL (reference sequence). This CDR3 region has 14 residues.

The rearrangement links TRBV29-1 to TRBJ1-1; no clear D. The CDR3 extends over 15 amino acids. Trimming removed 2 bases at V and 5 bases at J, with 18 bases between. Germline V CDR1 and CDR2: SQVTM, ANQGSEA. The CDR3 DNA reads as TGCAGCGTTGAAAGTTTGGCCGGCGGTGGGACTGAAGCTTTCTTT. Protein product: CSVESLAGGGTEAFF.

This clonotype was seen repeatedly, ten times or more. The gene calls are TRBV6-1 and TRBJ1-2; 10 bases align to TRBD1. The V segment lost 5 bases and the J segment 1 base; nucleotides outside the gene matches: 4. The CDR3 length is 15 residues. The germline V gene encodes CDR1 MNHNS and CDR2 SASEGT. The CDR3 DNA sequence: TGTGCCAGCAGTCACGACAGGGGGCGTAACTATGGCTACACCTTC. Its protein is CASSHDRGRNYGYTF.

The chain joins TRBV29-1 to TRBJ1-1; D remains unclear. The CDR3 is 12 amino acids. The germline V and J ends were trimmed by 6 bases and 1 base, with 9 bases remaining between them. CDR1 is SQVTM and CDR2 is ANQGSEA in the germline V gene. This CDR3 is CSVLRANTEAFF. CDR3 coding DNA: TGCAGCGTCCTCAGAGCGAACACTGAAGCTTTCTTT.

J is TRBJ2-1 and V is TRBV19; 10 bases are a match to TRBD2. CDR1 is LNHDA and CDR2 is SQIVND in the germline V gene (reference sequence). The CDR3 covers 13 residues. The CDR3 coding sequence is TGTTCTAGCGGGGGCCTCTCCTACAATGAGCAGTTCTTC. It translates to CSSGGLSYNEQFF.

The genes are TRBV7-9 and TRBJ1-3; D remains unclear. This CDR3 comprises 14 residues. Germline loops: CDR1 SEHNR, CDR2 FQNEAQ (reference sequence). V lost 7 bases and J 2 bases, leaving 12 bases between the germline ends. In DNA, the CDR3 is TGTGCCAGCATTCCCTCGGGTACTGGAAACACCATATATTTT. This sequence encodes CASIPSGTGNTIYF. Full variable domain (outside the CDR3, taken from reference TRBV7-9 and TRBJ1-3): DTGVSQNPRHKITKRGQNVTFRCDPISEHNRLYWYRQTLGQGPEFLTYFQNEAQLEKSRLLSDRFSAERPKGSFSTLEIQRTEQGDSAMYLCASIPSGTGNTIYFGEGSWLTVV.

This rearrangement joins TRBV4-1 to TRBJ2-1; D is unclear. Germline V CDR1 and CDR2: MGHRA, YSYEKL. V dropped 1 base and J dropped 9 bases, with 10 bases sitting between them. CDR3 length: 13 amino acids. The CDR3 DNA reads as TGCGCCAGCAGCCAAGCACACATGGGTGAGCAGTTCTTC. It is translated as CASSQAHMGEQFF.

This clonotype appeared many times. The CDR3 region is CSARWQTDEQYF. CDR3 coding DNA: TGCAGTGCTAGATGGCAGACGGACGAGCAGTACTTC. The V gene is TRBV20-1, the J gene TRBJ2-7, with no clear D. CDR1 DFQATT and CDR2 SNEGSKA come from the germline V gene (reference sequence). The CDR3 sequence is 12 residues long. Trimming left V 2 bases short and J 5 bases short, with 10 bases between.

This clonotype was detected ten times or more. The genes are TRBV5-1 and TRBJ1-5, with a tentative D call TRBD1 (6 bases). V lost 3 bases and J lost 2, with 15 bases in between. The CDR3 length is 16 residues. Germline CDR1 is SGHRS and CDR2 is YFSETQ. CDR3 sequence: CASSSSNRVRNQPQHF. CDR3 coding DNA: TGCGCCAGCAGCTCATCCAACAGGGTTCGCAATCAGCCCCAGCATTTT.

This clonotype came up many times. The CDR3 spells CASSSGDTTYEQYF. The CDR3 DNA reads as TGTGCCAGCAGTTCAGGGGACACCACCTACGAGCAGTACTTC. The chain links TRBV6-5 to TRBJ2-7; tentatively, D is TRBD1 (6 bases). The CDR3 consists of 14 residues. Germline V gene data show CDR1 as MNHEY and CDR2 as SVGAGI. Trimming took off 4 bases at V and 2 bases at J, with 12 bases between the two ends.

This clonotype was detected ten times or more. The chain couples TRBV20-1 to TRBJ1-1, with 7 bases matching TRBD1. The V and J ends lost 0 bases and 1 base, in that order; junction bases with no gene match: 2. The germline V gene encodes CDR1 DFQATT and CDR2 SNEGSKA (reference sequence). The CDR3 extends over 14 amino acids. The CDR3 loop reads CSARDYRGNTEAFF. CDR3 bases: TGCAGTGCTAGAGATTACAGGGGGAACACTGAAGCTTTCTTT.

This clonotype was found many times. The V gene is TRBV10-3, the J gene TRBJ1-1; D is uncertain. The CDR3 loop spans 11 amino acids. Germline CDR1 ENHRY, CDR2 SYGVKD. Trimming took off 6 bases at V and 3 bases at J, with 5 bases between the two ends. This CDR3 is CAIRSDTEAFF. The CDR3 DNA reads TGTGCCATCAGGAGTGACACTGAAGCTTTCTTT.

This clonotype appeared many times. This chain uses TRBV6-1 with TRBJ1-2; possible D gene TRBD1, 5 bases. Germline CDR1 MNHNS, CDR2 SASEGT. V dropped 9 bases and J dropped 4 bases, with 15 bases sitting between them. The CDR3 has 13 amino acids. The CDR3 region has the DNA TGTGCCAGTCCGGGACGGTCCTTCTATGGCTACACCTTC. Protein product: CASPGRSFYGYTF.

This clonotype occurred many times. The J gene is TRBJ1-4, the V gene TRBV2, with D unresolved. Germline V gene lookup returns CDR1 SNHLY and CDR2 FYNNEI. V lost 5 bases to trimming and J lost 7 bases, with 11 bases between them. The CDR3 has 13 residues. The CDR3 DNA is TGTGCCAGCAGTACCCGACCGATTGAAAAACTGTTTTTT. This sequence encodes CASSTRPIEKLFF.

This chain links TRBV19 with TRBJ1-2; 7 bases are shared with TRBD1. Trimming at V came to 9 bases and at J to 4 bases, leaving 11 bases not matched to a gene. In germline, CDR1 is LNHDA, CDR2 SQIVND (reference sequence). The CDR3 is made up of 14 amino acids. The CDR3 DNA reads TGTGCCAGCCGGGGACAGAACTTAATCTATGGCTACACCTTC. Residues: CASRGQNLIYGYTF.

This clonotype has at least ten counts. This chain connects TRBV3-1 to TRBJ1-1; TRBD1 agrees at 9 bases. From germline, CDR1 is LGHDT and CDR2 YNNKEL (reference sequence). The CDR3 has 16 amino acids. V was clipped by 0 bases and J by 2 bases; unmatched bases: 4. CDR3 amino acids: CASSQEGGQGNTEAFF. The CDR3 region has the DNA TGTGCCAGCAGCCAAGAGGGGGGACAGGGTAACACTGAAGCTTTCTTT.

In this sample, this clonotype turned up many times. This chain uses TRBV11-1 with TRBJ2-2; 7 bases are a match to TRBD1. Germline CDR1 and CDR2: SGHAT and FQDESV (reference sequence). V was clipped by 5 bases and J by 2 bases; unmatched bases: 11. The length of the CDR3 is 17 residues. The CDR3: CASSTTLGTENTGELFF. CDR3 DNA sequence: TGTGCCAGCAGCACCACTCTTGGGACAGAAAACACCGGGGAGCTGTTTTTT.

The sample holds a few counts of this clonotype. This sequence joins TRBV19 and TRBJ1-1, with D possibly matching TRBD1 (5 bases). The length of the CDR3 is 13 residues. The germline V gene has CDR1 LNHDA and CDR2 SQIVND (reference sequence). Deletions cut 8 bases from V and 1 base from J, with 11 bases between. This CDR3 reads CASGDRWNTEAFF. CDR3 bases: TGTGCCAGTGGGGACCGCTGGAACACTGAAGCTTTCTTT.

The table lists this clonotype with many counts. The rearrangement joins TRBV7-8 to TRBJ2-2, with D perhaps TRBD1 or TRBD2 (6 bases each). Trimming pared 1 base from V and 4 bases from J, leaving 10 bases between. CDR1 and CDR2 from the germline V gene are SGHVS and FQNEAQ. This CDR3 comprises 15 residues. The CDR3 DNA reads as TGTGCCAGCAGCTTAGGGGGGGCAGGCACCGGGGAGCTGTTTTTT. It encodes CASSLGGAGTGELFF.

There are many counts of this clonotype. The chain joins TRBV20-1 to TRBJ2-3; 10 bases are shared with TRBD2. With 5 bases clipped from V and 4 bases from J, the junction kept 21 bases outside the gene matches. In germline, CDR1 is DFQATT, CDR2 SNEGSKA (reference sequence). This CDR3 is built from 19 residues. Here the CDR3 reads CSAGYASGGSPSVPDTQYF. The DNA for the CDR3 is TGCAGTGCTGGCTATGCTAGCGGGGGTTCCCCCAGTGTCCCAGATACGCAGTATTTT.

Regarding this clonotype: This could be a read error, since a much larger clone is one nucleotide away. This chain connects TRBV18 to TRBJ2-1; no clear D gene. In germline, CDR1 is KGHSH, CDR2 LQKENI. Trimming took off 2 bases at V and 10 bases at J, with 12 bases between the two ends. CDR3 length: 13 amino acids. CDR3 DNA: TGTGCCAGCTCACCAGTGAAGGGCGACGAGCAGTTCTTC. Translating it yields CASSPVKGDEQFF.

The rearrangement links TRBV2 to TRBJ2-1; 11 nucleotides agree with TRBD2. This CDR3 spans 18 amino acids. The germline V gene has CDR1 SNHLY and CDR2 FYNNEI. The trim removed 4 bases at V and 9 bases at J, leaving 17 bases unmatched. The CDR3 DNA reads as TGTGCCAGCAGTGGTAGCGGGGGGGGGTCCAGAGGGCGGAGTGAGCAGTTCTTC. Its translation is CASSGSGGGSRGRSEQFF. Filled out from reference TRBV2 and TRBJ2-1, the complete variable domain reads EPEVTQTPSHQVTQMGQEVILRCVPISNHLYFYWYRQILGQKVEFLVSFYNNEISEKSEIFDDQFSVERPDGSNFTLKIRSTKLEDSAMYFCASSGSGGGSRGRSEQFFGPGTRLTVL.

The gene calls are TRBV28 and TRBJ2-2, with TRBD2 matching over 9 bases. From germline, CDR1 is MDHEN and CDR2 SYDVKM. J was trimmed by 6 bases and V by 4 bases; bases with no gene match: 9. The CDR3 is made up of 16 amino acids. CDR3 protein: CASSSPLLAGAGELFF. The CDR3, as DNA: TGTGCCAGCAGTTCGCCTCTCTTAGCGGGGGCCGGGGAGCTGTTTTTT.

The genes are TRBV11-2 and TRBJ2-7, with 15 bases fitting TRBD2. V lost 4 bases and J lost 7; bases outside the gene matches: 5. The CDR3 runs 15 residues. CDR1 and CDR2 (germline): SGHAT, FQNNGV. CDR3 coding DNA: TGTGCCAGCAGCTCCGGGACTAGCGGGGGGAATGAGCAGTACTTC. Protein: CASSSGTSGGNEQYF. Supplemented by reference TRBV11-2 and TRBJ2-7, the full variable domain reads EAGVAQSPRYKIIEKRQSVAFWCNPISGHATLYWYQQILGQGPKLLIQFQNNGVVDDSQLPKDRFSAERLKGVDSTLKIQPAKLEDSAVYLCASSSGTSGGNEQYFGPGTRLTVT.